Listed below are T cell receptor beta chains from one sample, sequenced in a study of OX40 agonist ivuxolimab in advanced cancers. TCRdb's table, derived via immunoSEQ multiplex PCR, lists solely in-frame clones and lacks some. The sample yields approximately 15,000 clones, approximately 70% seen once. Sequencing used CD4+ or CD8+ T cells sorted from blood, obtained in a trial of the OX40 agonist ivuxolimab. These receptors all come from an adult with an advanced solid tumor such as melanoma, head and neck, liver or kidney cancer. Both conserved end residues are trimmed from each CDR3.

V	J	CDR3
TRBV19	TRBJ1-2	ASRPTGNHGYT
TRBV30	TRBJ2-6	AWTQGAGANVLT
TRBV30	.	AWALAGGDEQY
TRBV4-1	TRBJ2-5	ASSQMSSGSPSQETQY
TRBV7-8	TRBJ1-2	ASSLQDRYGYT
TRBV27	.	ASNGGPGLLDEQF
TRBV11-3	TRBJ2-1	ASSLVGDGPYNEQF
TRBV19	TRBJ2-7	ASSIDAGPRMEQY
TRBV30	TRBJ1-3	AWTKLGLQGNTIY
TRBV28	TRBJ1-1	ASSWGGIDPDTEAF
TRBV4-2	TRBJ2-1	ASSQTLAGDNEQF
TRBV11-2	TRBJ2-7	ASSLDQEAGGPVEGEQY
TRBV5-1	TRBJ1-2	ASSPGQGVYGYT
TRBV5-4	TRBJ1-1	ASSFGNLEAF
TRBV6-5	TRBJ2-1	ASSYSRGEYNEQF
TRBV7-9	TRBJ2-7	ASSQGVAGGTAYEQY
TRBV7-8	TRBJ2-7	ASSLSRTGGVEQY
TRBV29-1	TRBJ2-1	SVEGIGTSGSYNEQF